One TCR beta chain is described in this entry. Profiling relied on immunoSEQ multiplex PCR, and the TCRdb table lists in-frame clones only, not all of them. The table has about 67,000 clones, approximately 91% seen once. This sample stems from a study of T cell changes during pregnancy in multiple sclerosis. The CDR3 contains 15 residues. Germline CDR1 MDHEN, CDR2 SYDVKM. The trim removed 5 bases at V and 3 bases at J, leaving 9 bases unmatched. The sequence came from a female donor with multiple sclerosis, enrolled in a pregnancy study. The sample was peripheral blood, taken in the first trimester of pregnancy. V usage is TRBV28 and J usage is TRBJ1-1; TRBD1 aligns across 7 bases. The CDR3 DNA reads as TGTGCCAGCAGTGAACCGGGACAGTCGTACACTGAAGCTTTCTTT. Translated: CASSEPGQSYTEAFF.